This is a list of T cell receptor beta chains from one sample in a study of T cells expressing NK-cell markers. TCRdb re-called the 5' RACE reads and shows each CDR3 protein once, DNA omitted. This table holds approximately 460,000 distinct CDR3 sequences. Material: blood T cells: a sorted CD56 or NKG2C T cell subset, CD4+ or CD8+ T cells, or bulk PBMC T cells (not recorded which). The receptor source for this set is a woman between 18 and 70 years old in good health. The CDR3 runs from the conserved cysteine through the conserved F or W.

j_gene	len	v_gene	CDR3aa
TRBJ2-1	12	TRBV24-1	CATSDLDTQQFF
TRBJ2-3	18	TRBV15	CATSGHFNAATGTDTQYF
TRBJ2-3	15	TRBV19	CASSDLAGDRDTQYF
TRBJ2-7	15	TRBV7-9	CASSLNSPGRHEQYF
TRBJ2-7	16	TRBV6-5	CASSYATSGGTYEQYF
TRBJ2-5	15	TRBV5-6	CASSGENLWEETQYF
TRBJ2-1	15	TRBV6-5	CASSYTPQGYNEQFF
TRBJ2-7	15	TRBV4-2	CASSQESGGTYEQYF
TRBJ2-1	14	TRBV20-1	CSAGPGQGNNEQFF
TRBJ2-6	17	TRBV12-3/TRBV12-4	CASSLGSPLSGANVLTF
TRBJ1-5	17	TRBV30	CAWSPIRDRGKNQPQHF
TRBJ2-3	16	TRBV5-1	CASSPGTSGLQDTQYF
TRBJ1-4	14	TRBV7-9	CASSLYGANEKLFF
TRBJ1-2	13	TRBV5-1	CASSSDSSYGYTF
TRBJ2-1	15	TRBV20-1	CRQGQGRLTYNEQFF
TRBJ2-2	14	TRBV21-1	CASSKRRRGGELFF
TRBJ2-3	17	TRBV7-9	CASSFGLAGGLGDTQYF